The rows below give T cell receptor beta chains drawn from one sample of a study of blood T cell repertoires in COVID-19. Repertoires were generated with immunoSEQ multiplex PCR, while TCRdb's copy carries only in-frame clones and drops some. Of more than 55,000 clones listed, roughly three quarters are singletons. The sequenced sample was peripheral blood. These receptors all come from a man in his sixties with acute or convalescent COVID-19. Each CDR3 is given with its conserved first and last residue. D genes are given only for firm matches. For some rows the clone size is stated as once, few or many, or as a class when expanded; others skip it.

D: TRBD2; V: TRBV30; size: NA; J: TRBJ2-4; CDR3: CAQSGGASGKNIQYF; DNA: TGTGCCCAGAGCGGGGGGGCTTCAGGCAAAAACATTCAGTACTTC
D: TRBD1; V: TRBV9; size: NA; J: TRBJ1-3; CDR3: CASSVAPGTGRNTIYF; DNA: TGTGCCAGCAGCGTAGCCCCGGGGACAGGCCGAAACACCATATATTTT
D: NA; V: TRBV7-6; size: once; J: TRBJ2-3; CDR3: CASRELQGTGDTQYF; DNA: TGTGCCAGCCGCGAATTACAGGGTACTGGAGATACGCAGTATTTT
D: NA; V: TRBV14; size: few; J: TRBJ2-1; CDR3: CASSQVERGAYNEQFF; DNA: TGTGCCAGCAGCCAAGTCGAACGGGGGGCTTACAATGAGCAGTTCTTC
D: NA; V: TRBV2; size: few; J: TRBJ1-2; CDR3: CASSERTNYGYTF; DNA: TGTGCCAGCAGTGAAAGGACAAACTATGGCTACACCTTC
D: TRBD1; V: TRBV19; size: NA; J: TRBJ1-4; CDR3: CASSKDREGDEKLFF; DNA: TGTGCCAGTAGTAAGGACAGGGAGGGGGATGAAAAACTGTTTTTT
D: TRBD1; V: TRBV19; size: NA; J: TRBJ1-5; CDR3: CASRPDDRGPGYSNQPQHF; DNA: TGTGCCAGTAGGCCCGACGACAGGGGCCCAGGGTATAGCAATCAGCCCCAGCATTTT
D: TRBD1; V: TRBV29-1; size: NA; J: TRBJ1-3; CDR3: CSASGTARNTIYF; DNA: TGCAGCGCTTCCGGGACAGCCAGAAACACCATATATTTT
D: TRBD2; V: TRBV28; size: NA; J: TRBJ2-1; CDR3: CASSFYAAGDRSYNEQFF; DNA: TGTGCCAGCAGTTTCTATGCGGCGGGAGACCGCTCCTACAATGAGCAGTTCTTC
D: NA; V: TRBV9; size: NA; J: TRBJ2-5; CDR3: CASSPHPEETQYF; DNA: TGTGCCAGCAGCCCTCACCCGGAGGAGACCCAGTACTTC
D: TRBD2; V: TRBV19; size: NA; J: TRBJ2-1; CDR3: CASSRQIAGGYNEQFF; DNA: TGTGCCAGTAGTAGGCAGATAGCGGGGGGCTACAATGAGCAGTTCTTC
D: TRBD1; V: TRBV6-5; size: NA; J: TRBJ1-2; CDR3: CASSYSGQGAHYGYTF; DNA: TGTGCCAGCAGTTACTCTGGCCAGGGGGCCCACTATGGCTACACCTTC
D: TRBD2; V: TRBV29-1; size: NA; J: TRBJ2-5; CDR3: CSVEASGGETQYF; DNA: TGCAGCGTTGAAGCTAGCGGGGGAGAGACCCAGTACTTC
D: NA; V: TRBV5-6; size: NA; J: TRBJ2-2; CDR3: CASSLPGVGTGELFF; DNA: TGTGCCAGCAGCTTACCGGGGGTCGGGACCGGGGAGCTGTTTTTT
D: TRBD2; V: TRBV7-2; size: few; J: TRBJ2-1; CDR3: CASSPSGGGYNEQFF; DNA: TGTGCCAGCAGCCCCAGCGGGGGGGGTTACAATGAGCAGTTCTTC
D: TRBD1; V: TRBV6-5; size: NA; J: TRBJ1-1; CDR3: CASSMTGQNTEAFF; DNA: TGTGCCAGCAGTATGACAGGGCAAAACACTGAAGCTTTCTTT
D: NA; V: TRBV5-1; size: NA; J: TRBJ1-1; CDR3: CASTWTPGATEAFF; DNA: TGCGCCAGCACTTGGACCCCAGGGGCTACTGAAGCTTTCTTT
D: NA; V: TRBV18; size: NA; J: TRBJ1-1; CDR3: CASSSGFMNTEAFF; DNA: TGTGCCAGCTCATCCGGGTTTATGAACACTGAAGCTTTCTTT
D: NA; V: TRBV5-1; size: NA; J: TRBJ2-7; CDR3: CASSFGQSYEQYF; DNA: TGCGCCAGCAGCTTTGGACAGTCCTACGAGCAGTACTTC
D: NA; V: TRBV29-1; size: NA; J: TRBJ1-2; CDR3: CSVEVGGGYTF; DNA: TGCAGCGTTGAAGTGGGGGGTGGCTACACCTTC
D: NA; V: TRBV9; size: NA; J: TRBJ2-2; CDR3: CASSSTGVGTGELFF; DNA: TGTGCCAGCAGCAGTACGGGGGTAGGCACCGGGGAGCTGTTTTTT
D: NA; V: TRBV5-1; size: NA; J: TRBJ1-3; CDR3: CASSLAVPSSGNTIYF; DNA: TGCGCCAGCAGCTTGGCGGTGCCTAGCTCTGGAAACACCATATATTTT
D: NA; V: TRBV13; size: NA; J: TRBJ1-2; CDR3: CASSLLTNYGYTF; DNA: TGTGCCAGCAGCCTTTTAACTAACTATGGCTACACCTTC
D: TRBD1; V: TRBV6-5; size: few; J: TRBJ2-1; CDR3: CASSWTGTHEQFF; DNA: TGTGCCAGCAGTTGGACAGGGACCCATGAGCAGTTCTTC
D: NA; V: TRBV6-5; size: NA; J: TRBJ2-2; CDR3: CASSPRDKNTGELFF; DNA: TGTGCCAGCAGTCCCCGGGACAAGAACACCGGGGAGCTGTTTTTT
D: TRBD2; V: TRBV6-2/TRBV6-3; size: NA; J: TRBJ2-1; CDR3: CASSRAGGSYNEQFF; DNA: TGTGCCAGCAGCCGAGCGGGGGGTTCCTACAATGAGCAGTTCTTC
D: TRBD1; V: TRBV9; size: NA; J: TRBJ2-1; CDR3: CASSVDEGTGMYNEQFF; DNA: TGTGCCAGCAGCGTAGACGAAGGGACAGGGATGTACAATGAGCAGTTCTTC
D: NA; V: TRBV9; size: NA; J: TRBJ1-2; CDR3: CASSVAGFNYGYTF; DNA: TGTGCCAGCAGCGTAGCAGGGTTTAACTATGGCTACACCTTC
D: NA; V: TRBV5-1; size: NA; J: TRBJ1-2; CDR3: CASSRGQRGYTF; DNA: TGCGCCAGCAGCCGGGGTCAGAGGGGCTACACCTTC
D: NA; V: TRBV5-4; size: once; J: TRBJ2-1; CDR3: CASSLRASYGNEQFF; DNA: TGTGCCAGCAGCTTGAGGGCTAGCTATGGCAATGAGCAGTTCTTC
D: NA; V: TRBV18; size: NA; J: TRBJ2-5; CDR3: CASSPPTEETQYF; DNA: TGTGCCAGCTCACCACCGACAGAAGAGACCCAGTACTTC
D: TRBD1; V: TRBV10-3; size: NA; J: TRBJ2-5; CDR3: CAISDLDREMETQYF; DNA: TGTGCCATCAGTGATCTGGACAGGGAGATGGAGACCCAGTACTTC
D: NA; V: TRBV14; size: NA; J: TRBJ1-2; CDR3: CASSPVATGPDGYTF; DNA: TGTGCCAGCAGCCCCGTAGCAACAGGTCCGGATGGCTACACCTTC
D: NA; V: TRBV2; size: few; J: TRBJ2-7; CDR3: CASSEAGQRYEQYF; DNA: TGTGCCAGCAGTGAGGCGGGACAGAGATACGAGCAGTACTTC
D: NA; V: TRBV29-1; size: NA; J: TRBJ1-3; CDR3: CSVEPVTGNTIYF; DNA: TGCAGCGTTGAACCGGTAACTGGAAACACCATATATTTT
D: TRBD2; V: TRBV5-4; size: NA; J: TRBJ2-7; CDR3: CASSLEGLGYEQYF; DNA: TGTGCCAGCAGCTTGGAGGGACTAGGGTACGAGCAGTACTTC
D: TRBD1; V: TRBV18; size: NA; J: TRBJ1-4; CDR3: CASSPDRGISEKLFF; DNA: TGTGCCAGCTCACCTGACAGGGGGATAAGTGAAAAACTGTTTTTT
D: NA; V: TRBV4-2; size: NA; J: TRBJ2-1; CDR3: CASSPRGGVDNEQFF; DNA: TGTGCCAGCAGCCCGAGGGGGGGGGTGGACAATGAGCAGTTCTTC
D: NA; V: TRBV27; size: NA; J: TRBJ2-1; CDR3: CASSFLARDNEQFF; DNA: TGTGCCAGCAGTTTTTTGGCCAGGGACAATGAGCAGTTCTTC
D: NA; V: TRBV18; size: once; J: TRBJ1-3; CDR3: CASSLAEGSGNTIYF; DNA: TGTGCCAGCTCATTGGCGGAGGGCTCTGGAAACACCATATATTTT
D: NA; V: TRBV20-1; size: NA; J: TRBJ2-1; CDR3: CSAQTQREQFF; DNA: TGCAGTGCCCAAACCCAGCGGGAGCAGTTCTTC
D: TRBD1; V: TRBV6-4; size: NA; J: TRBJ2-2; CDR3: CASSLRMTGSTGELFF; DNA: TGTGCCAGCAGTCTTAGGATGACAGGGAGCACCGGGGAGCTGTTTTTT
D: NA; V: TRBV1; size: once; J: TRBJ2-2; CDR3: CTSSLAGSKFSGELFF; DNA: TGCACCAGCAGCCTAGCGGGATCAAAATTCTCCGGGGAGCTGTTTTTT
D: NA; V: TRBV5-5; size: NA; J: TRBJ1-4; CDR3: CASSFGGAGEKLFF; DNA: TGTGCCAGCAGCTTTGGGGGCGCGGGTGAAAAACTGTTTTTT